These 28 T cell receptor beta chains originate from one sample sequenced in a study of control samples from healthy donors and cancer patients. Clones were read by immunoSEQ multiplex PCR, and TCRdb kept only the in-frame ones, dropping some. The sample carries some 150,000 clones, about 93% recorded once. The sample was blood. These receptors all stem from a man in his forties or fifties in good health.

The chain carries TRBV2 and TRBJ2-3, with 9 bases identical to TRBD2. The CDR3 is 15 residues long. The V gene end was trimmed by 3 bases and the J gene end by 4 bases; junction bases not matched to a gene: 5. CDR1 is SNHLY and CDR2 is FYNNEI in the germline V gene. For the CDR3, the DNA is TGTGCCAGCAGTGACCCTAGCGGGATGGCAGATACGCAGTATTTT. Translating it yields CASSDPSGMADTQYF.

The chain uses TRBV28 and TRBJ1-2; no clear D. Trimming left V 5 bases short and J 0 bases short, with 10 bases between. Looked up from germline, CDR1 is MDHEN and CDR2 is SYDVKM. CDR3 size: 14 residues. This CDR3 is CASSDGPANYGYTF. The CDR3 DNA reads as TGTGCCAGCAGTGATGGGCCAGCTAACTATGGCTACACCTTC.

This clone was seen only once. J is TRBJ2-5 and V is TRBV5-1, with TRBD2 identical over 16 bases. With V trimmed by 0 bases and J by 6 bases, 8 bases remained unmatched. Germline CDR1 reads SGHRS; CDR2 reads YFSETQ. The CDR3 runs to 18 residues. CDR3 amino acids: CASSLDRGLAGGPQTQYF. Here the CDR3 DNA reads TGCGCCAGCAGCTTGGATCGGGGACTAGCGGGAGGGCCGCAGACCCAGTACTTC.

The CDR3 loop reads CASSASGTGVPYNEQFF. CDR3 nucleotides: TGTGCCAGCAGCGCCTCCGGGACAGGGGTCCCCTACAATGAGCAGTTCTTC. The gene calls are TRBV9 and TRBJ2-1, with TRBD1 matching 10 bases. The CDR3 loop spans 17 amino acids. The junction had 8 bases not matched to a gene; V was cut back by 3 bases and J by 2 bases. CDR1 and CDR2 (germline): SGDLS, YYNGEE.

In this sample, this clone turned up once. The chain carries TRBV5-1 and TRBJ2-6; D is unclear. The CDR3 is 14 amino acids. Trimming took off 1 base at V and 3 bases at J, with 5 bases between the two ends. In germline, CDR1 is SGHRS, CDR2 YFSETQ. CDR3 protein: CASSLSGGANVLTF. Written as DNA, the CDR3 is TGCGCCAGCAGCTTGTCGGGTGGGGCCAACGTCCTGACTTTC.

The chain employs TRBV18 and TRBJ2-7; no clear D gene. The V gene's germline CDR1 is KGHSH and CDR2 LQKENI. The CDR3 is 11 amino acids. V shed 2 bases and J shed 5 bases, with 4 bases lying between them. CDR3 coding DNA: TGTGCCAGCTCACCAGGGCACGAGCAGTACTTC. It encodes CASSPGHEQYF. Variable domain in full (rest from reference TRBV18 and TRBJ2-7): NAGVMQNPRHLVRRRGQEARLRCSPMKGHSHVYWYRQLPEEGLKFMVYLQKENIIDESGMPKERFSAEFPKEGPSILRIQQVVRGDSAAYFCASSPGHEQYFGPGTRLTVT.

V and J are TRBV30 and TRBJ2-7, with 13 bases lining up with TRBD2. The CDR3 totals 14 residues. V dropped 4 bases and J dropped 5; count of bases not matched to a gene: 5. Per germline, CDR1 GTSNPN and CDR2 SVGIG (reference sequence). Here the CDR3 reads CAWKRTSGSDEQYF. As DNA, the CDR3 is TGTGCCTGGAAACGGACTAGCGGGAGCGACGAGCAGTACTTC.

The chain combines TRBV5-6 with TRBJ2-7; 9 nucleotides line up with TRBD1. Per the germline V gene, CDR1 is SGHDT and CDR2 is YYEEEE. Trimming cost V 2 bases and J 7 bases; bases outside gene matches: 10. The CDR3 contains 15 residues. The CDR3 here is CASSFTGTGPLEQYF. The CDR3 DNA reads TGTGCCAGCAGCTTTACCGGGACAGGGCCTTTGGAGCAGTACTTC.

This chain joins TRBV5-1 and TRBJ2-7; 8 positions match TRBD1. Germline V gives CDR1 SGHRS, CDR2 YFSETQ. This CDR3 region has 15 residues. J was trimmed by 3 bases and V by 4 bases; bases with no gene match: 9. CDR3 DNA sequence: TGCGCCAGCAGCGACTCCGGGACAGGAGACTACGAGCAGTACTTC. It translates to CASSDSGTGDYEQYF.

The genes are TRBV6-4 and TRBJ2-2; 11 positions agree with TRBD2. The V gene end was trimmed by 6 bases and the J gene end by 1 base; junction bases not matched to a gene: 4. From germline, CDR1 is MRHNA and CDR2 SNTAGT. CDR3 length: 16 amino acids. CDR3 protein: CASSLLAGVNTGELFF. The DNA for the CDR3 is TGTGCCAGCAGCCTACTAGCGGGAGTGAACACCGGGGAGCTGTTTTTT.

V and J are TRBV5-1 and TRBJ1-3, with D uncertain. The CDR3 has 14 amino acids. The germline V gene has CDR1 SGHRS and CDR2 YFSETQ. V lost 0 bases to trimming and J lost 4 bases, with 8 bases between them. CDR3 sequence reads: CASSLDPVGNTIYF. The CDR3 DNA reads TGCGCCAGCAGCTTGGACCCTGTGGGAAACACCATATATTTT.

The gene calls are TRBV5-8 and TRBJ1-5; D may be TRBD1 (5 bases). The CDR3 has 11 amino acids. V was shortened by 4 bases and J by 9 bases, with 8 bases between the two germline ends. The germline gives CDR1 SGHTS, CDR2 YDEGEE. The CDR3 sequence: CASSGGGPQHF. CDR3 DNA sequence: TGTGCCAGCAGCGGCGGGGGGCCCCAGCATTTT.

This clone was observed once. This chain uses TRBV4-1 with TRBJ2-6; 10 nucleotides line up with TRBD1. The CDR3 spans 16 residues. V lost 3 bases to trimming and J lost 2 bases; unmatched junction nucleotides: 1. Looked up from germline, CDR1 is MGHRA and CDR2 is YSYEKL. The CDR3 reads CASSQTGGTGANVLTF. In nucleotides, the CDR3 is TGCGCCAGCAGCCAGACAGGGGGCACTGGGGCCAACGTCCTGACTTTC.

The chain carries TRBV6-5 and TRBJ1-5; D remains unclear. The CDR3 has 13 amino acids. V shed 6 bases and J shed 0 bases, with 6 bases lying between them. Germline loops: CDR1 MNHEY, CDR2 SVGAGI. DNA of the CDR3: TGTGCCAGCAGACAGTATAGCAATCAGCCCCAGCATTTT. Translation: CASRQYSNQPQHF.

This chain connects TRBV19 to TRBJ2-7; D uncertain. V dropped 4 bases and J dropped 4 bases, with 11 bases sitting between them. Germline CDR1 reads LNHDA; CDR2 reads SQIVND (reference sequence). This CDR3 has 13 amino acids. The CDR3 reads CASSTVTAYEQYF. The CDR3 DNA sequence: TGTGCCAGTAGTACTGTAACAGCTTACGAGCAGTACTTC.

The rearrangement links TRBV19 to TRBJ1-1; D remains ambiguous. CDR1 and CDR2 (germline): LNHDA, SQIVND (reference sequence). The CDR3 is 14 amino acids. Trimming shortened V by 4 bases and J by 1 base, and 10 bases separated the two germline ends. CDR3 region: CASSRGAWNTEAFF. The CDR3 DNA reads TGTGCCAGTAGTAGGGGAGCCTGGAACACTGAAGCTTTCTTT.

The chain joins TRBV25-1 to TRBJ2-2, with unresolved D. V was trimmed by 4 bases and J by 3 bases, leaving 9 bases between them. Germline CDR1 MGHDK, CDR2 SYGVNS. The length of the CDR3 is 14 residues. CDR3: CASSVSRYTGELFF. CDR3 nucleotide sequence: TGTGCCAGCAGTGTTAGCCGATACACCGGGGAGCTGTTTTTT. The full variable domain, with the rest looked up from reference TRBV25-1 and TRBJ2-2, is EADIYQTPRYLVIGTGKKITLECSQTMGHDKMYWYQQDPGMELHLIHYSYGVNSTEKGDLSSESTVSRIRTEHFPLTLESARPSHTSQYLCASSVSRYTGELFFGEGSRLTVL.

In nucleotides, the CDR3 is TGTGCCAGCAGTTATAGACAGGGGATTAAGACCCAGTACTTC. It codes for CASSYRQGIKTQYF. This chain joins TRBV6-5 and TRBJ2-5, with 8 bases matching TRBD1. CDR1 is MNHEY and CDR2 is SVGAGI in the germline V gene. CDR3 length: 14 residues. Trimming at V came to 3 bases and at J to 6 bases, leaving 6 bases not matched to a gene.

CDR3 residues: CASSLVRLAGGLSTDTQYF. The CDR3 bases are TGTGCCAGCAGCTTAGTAAGGCTAGCGGGAGGATTAAGCACAGATACGCAGTATTTT. The rearrangement uses TRBV7-2 and TRBJ2-3; 11 positions match TRBD2. The CDR3 is 19 amino acids. Germline trimming cut 1 base from V and 0 bases from J; bases unmatched to any gene: 9. Looked up from germline, CDR1 is SGHTA and CDR2 is FQGNSA.

This sequence joins TRBV5-6 and TRBJ2-7, with D tentatively TRBD1 (6 bases). Germline-derived CDR1 and CDR2 are SGHDT and YYEEEE. The CDR3 has 13 residues. Trimming removed 4 bases at V and 6 bases at J, with 14 bases between. The CDR3 loop reads CASSHTGSGEQYF. CDR3 DNA: TGTGCCAGCAGCCATACAGGGTCCGGCGAGCAGTACTTC.

This clone was seen just once. The rearrangement links TRBV3-1 (or the pseudogene TRBV3-2) to TRBJ1-6, with 7 bases matching TRBD1. The CDR3 length is 14 residues. Germline V gene lookup returns CDR1 LGHDT and CDR2 YNNKEL (reference sequence). J gave up 9 bases and V 5 bases, and 7 bases lay outside the gene matches. CDR3 sequence: CASSWGDRVSPLHF. CDR3 nucleotide sequence: TGTGCCAGCAGCTGGGGCGACAGGGTTTCACCCCTCCACTTT.

This clone was recorded a few times. The chain combines TRBV6-1 with TRBJ1-5; D not certain. Between the trimmed V and J ends, which lost 1 base and 2 bases, there was a span of 9 bases. This CDR3 has 15 residues. In germline, CDR1 is MNHNS, CDR2 SASEGT. Written as DNA, the CDR3 is TGTGCCAGCAGTGAAGGGGTTTTGGGCAATCAGCCCCAGCATTTT. Amino acids: CASSEGVLGNQPQHF.

The V and J genes are TRBV6-4 and TRBJ1-2; D not certain. Trimming took 4 bases from V and 5 from J, leaving 11 bases between them. This CDR3 spans 13 amino acids. Looked up from germline, CDR1 is MRHNA and CDR2 is SNTAGT. CDR3: CASSVTYGYGYTF. DNA for the CDR3: TGTGCCAGCAGTGTTACCTACGGGTATGGCTACACCTTC.

The V gene is TRBV18, the J gene TRBJ1-2; TRBD1 agrees at 9 bases. CDR1 is KGHSH and CDR2 is LQKENI in the germline V gene. Unmatched junction bases numbered 7, after V lost 3 bases and J lost 8 bases. The CDR3 length is 14 residues. CDR3 amino acids: CASSPLDRGGGYTF. As DNA, the CDR3 is TGTGCCAGCTCACCCTTGGACAGGGGAGGAGGCTACACCTTC.

CDR3 nucleotides: TGTGCCAGCACCCATCTCCGCGGTCGGTACACAGATACGCAGTATTTT. Protein product: CASTHLRGRYTDTQYF. The chain is built from TRBV28 and TRBJ2-3; no clear D gene. This CDR3 region has 16 residues. Germline CDR1 and CDR2: MDHEN and SYDVKM. Between the trimmed V and J ends, which lost 7 bases and 2 bases, there was a span of 19 bases.

This clone was seen many times. The chain is built from TRBV10-3 and TRBJ2-2; 12 bases are a match to TRBD2. The V segment lost 3 bases and the J segment 6 bases; nucleotides outside the gene matches: 11. Germline CDR1 is ENHRY and CDR2 is SYGVKD. This CDR3 has 18 residues. Here the CDR3 DNA reads TGTGCCATCAGTGAAGGGGTGCGACTAGCGGGAGTCCCCGGGGAGCTGTTTTTT. Translation: CAISEGVRLAGVPGELFF.

The CDR3 nucleotides read TGTGCAAGTCGCTCTCCCGACGGGAATTCACCCCTCCACTTT. Protein: CASRSPDGNSPLHF. The chain has TRBV12-2 and TRBJ1-6. TRBV12-2 is a recognized pseudogene. The CDR3 is 14 amino acids.

This clone was seen just once. As DNA, the CDR3 is TGTGCCAGCAGCTTGCAGGGAACGGGCACAGATACGCAGTATTTT. This translates into CASSLQGTGTDTQYF. This chain links TRBV5-6 with TRBJ2-3; weak D call: TRBD1 (5 bases). Germline V lookup: CDR1 SGHDT, CDR2 YYEEEE. V lost 1 base to trimming and J lost 1 base, with 10 bases between them. This CDR3 region has 15 residues. Combining the CDR3 with reference TRBV5-6 and TRBJ2-3 gives the whole variable domain DAGVTQSPTHLIKTRGQQVTLRCSPKSGHDTVSWYQQALGQGPQFIFQYYEEEERQRGNFPDRFSGHQFPNYSSELNVNALLLGDSALYLCASSLQGTGTDTQYFGPGTRLTVL.